This entry is about one T cell receptor (beta chain). This sample was included in a study of glioma-infiltrating T cells after dendritic cell vaccination. CDR1 SQVTM and CDR2 ANQGSEA come from the germline V gene. This CDR3 region has 15 residues. V was clipped by 7 bases and J by 3 bases; unmatched bases: 10. Measured with immunoSEQ multiplex PCR; TCRdb has only the in-frame clones, and not every one. Found here are around 62,000 clones, roughly four fifths of them singletons; the top ten hold around 9.6%. This chain uses TRBV29-1 with TRBJ1-2; TRBD1 aligns across 11 bases. The receptor was isolated from a human donor with glioblastoma. The source was blood, collected before dendritic cell vaccination. The CDR3 spells CSGYSPGQGDYGYTF. CDR3 DNA sequence: TGCAGCGGTTATTCTCCGGGACAGGGGGACTATGGCTACACCTTC. The whole variable domain, remainder taken from reference TRBV29-1 and TRBJ1-2, is SAVISQKPSRDICQRGTSLTIQCQVDSQVTMMFWYRQQPGQSLTLIATANQGSEATYESGFVIDKFPISRPNLTFSTLTVSNMSPEDSSIYLCSGYSPGQGDYGYTFGSGTRLTVV.